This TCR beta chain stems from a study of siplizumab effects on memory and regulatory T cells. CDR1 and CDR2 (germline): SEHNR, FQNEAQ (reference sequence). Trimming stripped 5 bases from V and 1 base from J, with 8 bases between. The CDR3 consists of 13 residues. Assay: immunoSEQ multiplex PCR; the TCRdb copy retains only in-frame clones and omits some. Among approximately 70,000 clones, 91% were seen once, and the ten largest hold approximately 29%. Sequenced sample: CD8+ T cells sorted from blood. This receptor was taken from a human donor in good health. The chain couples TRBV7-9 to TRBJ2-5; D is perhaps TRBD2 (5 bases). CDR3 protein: CASSQAVQETQYF. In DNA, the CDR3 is TGTGCCAGCAGCCAAGCGGTCCAAGAGACCCAGTACTTC.